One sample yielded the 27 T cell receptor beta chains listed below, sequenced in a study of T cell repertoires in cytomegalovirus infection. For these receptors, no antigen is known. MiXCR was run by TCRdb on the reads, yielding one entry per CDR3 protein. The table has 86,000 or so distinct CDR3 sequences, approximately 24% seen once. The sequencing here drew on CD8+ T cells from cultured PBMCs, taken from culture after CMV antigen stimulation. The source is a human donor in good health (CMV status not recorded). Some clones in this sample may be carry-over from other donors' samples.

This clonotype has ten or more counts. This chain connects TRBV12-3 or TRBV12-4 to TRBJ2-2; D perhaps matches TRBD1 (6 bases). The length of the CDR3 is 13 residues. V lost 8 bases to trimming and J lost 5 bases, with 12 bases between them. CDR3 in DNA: TGTGCCAGCCGCCGGGACACGACCGGGGAGCTGTTTTTT. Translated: CASRRDTTGELFF.

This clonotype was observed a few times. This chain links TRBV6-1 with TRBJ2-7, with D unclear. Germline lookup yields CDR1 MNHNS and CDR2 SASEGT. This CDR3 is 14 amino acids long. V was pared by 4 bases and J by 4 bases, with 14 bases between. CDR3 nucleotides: TGTGCCAGCAGTGGTCTGGGATCCCGTTACGAGCAGTACTTC. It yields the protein CASSGLGSRYEQYF.

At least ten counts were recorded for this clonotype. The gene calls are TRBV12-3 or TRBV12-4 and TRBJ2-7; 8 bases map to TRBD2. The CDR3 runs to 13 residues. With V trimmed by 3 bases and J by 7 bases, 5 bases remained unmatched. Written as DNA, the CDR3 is TGTGCCAGCAGTTTCGGCGGGGGGCTAGAGCAGTACTTC. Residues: CASSFGGGLEQYF.

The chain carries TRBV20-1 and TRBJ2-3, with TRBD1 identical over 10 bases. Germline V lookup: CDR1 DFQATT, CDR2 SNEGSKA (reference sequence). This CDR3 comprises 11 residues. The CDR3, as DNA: TGCAGCTTGGACAGGGGGGATACGCAGTATTTT. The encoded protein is CSLDRGDTQYF.

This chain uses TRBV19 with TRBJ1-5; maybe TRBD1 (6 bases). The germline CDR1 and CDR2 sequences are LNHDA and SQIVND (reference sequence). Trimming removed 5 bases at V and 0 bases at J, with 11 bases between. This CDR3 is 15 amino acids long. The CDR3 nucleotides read TGTGCCAGTAGTCCCAGGGGCGTTAGCAATCAGCCCCAGCATTTT. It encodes CASSPRGVSNQPQHF.

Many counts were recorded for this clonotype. CDR3 DNA sequence: TGTGCCAGCAGCTTCCAACTAGCGGGAGGGACGGAGACCCAGTACTTC. Its translation: CASSFQLAGGTETQYF. The chain recombines TRBV7-2 with TRBJ2-5; 13 bases are a match to TRBD2. This CDR3 is built from 16 residues. V shed 3 bases and J 5 bases; nucleotides not matched to a gene: 6. Germline V gene sequence: CDR1 SGHTA, CDR2 FQGNSA.

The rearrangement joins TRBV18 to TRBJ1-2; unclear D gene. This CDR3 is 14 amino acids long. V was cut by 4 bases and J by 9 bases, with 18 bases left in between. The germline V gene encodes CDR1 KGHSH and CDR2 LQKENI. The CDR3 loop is CASSLQETDTSYTF. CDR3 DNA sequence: TGTGCCAGCTCACTTCAGGAGACTGACACCAGCTACACCTTC.

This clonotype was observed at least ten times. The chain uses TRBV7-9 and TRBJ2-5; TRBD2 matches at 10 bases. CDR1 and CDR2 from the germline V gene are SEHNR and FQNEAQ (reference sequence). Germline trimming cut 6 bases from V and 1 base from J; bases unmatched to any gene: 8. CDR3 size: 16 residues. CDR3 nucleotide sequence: TGTGCCAGCAGTCCCTCCGGGACTAGCGTCCAAGAGACCCAGTACTTC. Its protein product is CASSPSGTSVQETQYF.

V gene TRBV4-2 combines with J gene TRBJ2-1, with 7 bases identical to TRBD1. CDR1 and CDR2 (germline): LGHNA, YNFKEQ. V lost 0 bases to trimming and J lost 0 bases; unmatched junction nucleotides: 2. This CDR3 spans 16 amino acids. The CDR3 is CASSQEEGASYNEQFF. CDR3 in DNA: TGTGCCAGCAGCCAAGAAGAGGGGGCCTCCTACAATGAGCAGTTCTTC.

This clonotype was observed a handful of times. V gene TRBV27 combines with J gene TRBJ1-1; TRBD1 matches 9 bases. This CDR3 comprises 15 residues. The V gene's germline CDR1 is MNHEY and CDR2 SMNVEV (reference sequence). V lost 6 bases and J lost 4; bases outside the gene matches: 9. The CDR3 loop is CASSAGTGSFTEAFF. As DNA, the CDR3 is TGTGCCAGCAGCGCTGGGACAGGGTCCTTCACTGAAGCTTTCTTT.

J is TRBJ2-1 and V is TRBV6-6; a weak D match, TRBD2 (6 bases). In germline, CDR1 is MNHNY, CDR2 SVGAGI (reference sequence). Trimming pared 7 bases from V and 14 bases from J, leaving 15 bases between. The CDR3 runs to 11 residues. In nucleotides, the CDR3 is TGTGCCAGCACCTCCCGGGACTCGGAGTTCTTC. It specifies CASTSRDSEFF.

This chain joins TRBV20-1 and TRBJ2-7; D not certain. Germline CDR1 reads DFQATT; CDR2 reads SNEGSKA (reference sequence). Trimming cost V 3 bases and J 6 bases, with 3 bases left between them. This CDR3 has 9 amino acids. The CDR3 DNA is TGCAGTGCTAGCAGCGAGCAGTACTTC. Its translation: CSASSEQYF.

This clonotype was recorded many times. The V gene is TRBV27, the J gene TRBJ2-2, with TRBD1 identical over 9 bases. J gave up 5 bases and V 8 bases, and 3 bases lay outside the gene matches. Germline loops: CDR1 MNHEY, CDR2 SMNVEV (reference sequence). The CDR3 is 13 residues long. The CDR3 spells CASGTGWTGELFF. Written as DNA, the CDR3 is TGTGCCAGCGGGACAGGGTGGACCGGGGAGCTGTTTTTT.

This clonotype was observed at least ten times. The CDR3 region has the DNA TGCGCCAGCAGCCAAGATAACACCTTACAAGAGACCCAGTACTTC. It codes for CASSQDNTLQETQYF. The rearrangement uses TRBV4-3 and TRBJ2-5; D not certain. Between the trimmed V and J ends, which lost 0 bases and 2 bases, there was a span of 10 bases. Germline CDR1 LGHNA, CDR2 YSLEER. The length of the CDR3 is 15 residues.

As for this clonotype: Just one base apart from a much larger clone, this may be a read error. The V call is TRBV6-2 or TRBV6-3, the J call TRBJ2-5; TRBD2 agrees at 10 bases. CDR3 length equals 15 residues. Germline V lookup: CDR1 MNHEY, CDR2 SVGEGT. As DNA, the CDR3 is TGTGCCAGCAGCCCCGGGACTAGCGAACTCGAGACCCAGTGCTTC. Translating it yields CASSPGTSELETQCF.

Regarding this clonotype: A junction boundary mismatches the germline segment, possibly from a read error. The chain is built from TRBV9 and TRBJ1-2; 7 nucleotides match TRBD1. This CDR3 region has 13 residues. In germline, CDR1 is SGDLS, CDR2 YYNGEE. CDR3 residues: CANSEGGSGGYTF. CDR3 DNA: TGTGCCAACAGCGAAGGGGGCTCCGGCGGCTACACCTTC.

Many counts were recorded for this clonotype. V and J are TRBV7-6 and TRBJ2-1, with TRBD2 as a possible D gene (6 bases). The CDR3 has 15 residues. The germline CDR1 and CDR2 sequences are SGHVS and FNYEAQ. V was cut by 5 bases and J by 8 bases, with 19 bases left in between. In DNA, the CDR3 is TGTGCCAGCAGCAAGACAGACCCCACGGGGGATGAGCAGTTCTTC. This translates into CASSKTDPTGDEQFF.

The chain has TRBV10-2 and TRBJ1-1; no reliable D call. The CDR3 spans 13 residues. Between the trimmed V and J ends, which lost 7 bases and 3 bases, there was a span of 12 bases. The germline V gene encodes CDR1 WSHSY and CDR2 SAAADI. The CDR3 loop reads CASTSGGDTEAFF. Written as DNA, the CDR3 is TGCGCCAGCACCTCGGGCGGGGACACTGAAGCTTTCTTT.

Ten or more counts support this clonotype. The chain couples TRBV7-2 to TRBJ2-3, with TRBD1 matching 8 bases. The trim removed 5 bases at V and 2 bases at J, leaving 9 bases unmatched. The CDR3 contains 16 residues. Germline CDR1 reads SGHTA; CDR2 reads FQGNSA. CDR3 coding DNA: TGTGCCAGCAGCCCTCTCTGGGGACAGGACACAGATACGCAGTATTTT. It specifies CASSPLWGQDTDTQYF.

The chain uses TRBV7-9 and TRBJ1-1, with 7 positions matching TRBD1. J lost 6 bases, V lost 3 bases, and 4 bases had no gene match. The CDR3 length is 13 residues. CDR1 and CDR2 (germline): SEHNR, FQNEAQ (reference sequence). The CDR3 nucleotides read TGTGCCAGCAGCTTTAGGGGGCAACCTGAAGCTTTCTTT. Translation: CASSFRGQPEAFF.

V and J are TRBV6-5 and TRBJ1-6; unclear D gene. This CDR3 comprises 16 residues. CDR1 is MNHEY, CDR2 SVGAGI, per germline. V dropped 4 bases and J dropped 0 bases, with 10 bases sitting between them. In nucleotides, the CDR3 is TGTGCCAGCAGTTTAACACCGAGCTCCTATAATTCACCCCTCCACTTT. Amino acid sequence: CASSLTPSSYNSPLHF.

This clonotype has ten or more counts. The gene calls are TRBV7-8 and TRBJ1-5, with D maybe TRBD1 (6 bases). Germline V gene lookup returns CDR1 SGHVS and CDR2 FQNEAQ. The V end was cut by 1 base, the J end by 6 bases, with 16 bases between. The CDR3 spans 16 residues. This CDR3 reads CASSLEYGRGTQPQHF. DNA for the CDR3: TGTGCCAGCAGCTTAGAGTATGGCAGGGGCACTCAGCCCCAGCATTTT.

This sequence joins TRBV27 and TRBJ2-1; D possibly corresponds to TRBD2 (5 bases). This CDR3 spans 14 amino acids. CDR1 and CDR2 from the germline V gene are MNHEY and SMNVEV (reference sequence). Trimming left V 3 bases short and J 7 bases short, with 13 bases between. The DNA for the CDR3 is TGTGCCAGCAGTTTTCCGGGGTTGGTGAATGAGCAGTTCTTC. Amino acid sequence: CASSFPGLVNEQFF.

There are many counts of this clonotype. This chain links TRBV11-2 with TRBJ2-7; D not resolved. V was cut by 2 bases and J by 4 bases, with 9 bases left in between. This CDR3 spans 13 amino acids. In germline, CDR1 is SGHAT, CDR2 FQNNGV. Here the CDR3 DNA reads TGTGCCAGCAGCTTATCGGTAGGGTACGAGCAGTACTTC. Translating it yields CASSLSVGYEQYF.

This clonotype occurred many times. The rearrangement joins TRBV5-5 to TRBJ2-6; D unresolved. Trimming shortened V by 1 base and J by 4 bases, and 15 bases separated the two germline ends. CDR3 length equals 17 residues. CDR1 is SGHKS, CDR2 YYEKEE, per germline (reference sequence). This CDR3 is CASSLSRALGGANVLTF. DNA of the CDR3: TGTGCCAGCAGCTTGTCCCGCGCCCTGGGCGGGGCCAACGTCCTGACTTTC.

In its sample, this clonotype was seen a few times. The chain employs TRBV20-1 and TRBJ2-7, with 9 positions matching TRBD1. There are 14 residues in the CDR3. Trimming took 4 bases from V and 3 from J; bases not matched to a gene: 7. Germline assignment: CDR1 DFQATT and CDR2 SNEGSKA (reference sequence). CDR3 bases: TGCAGTGCTAAATTGACAGGGGGTCTCTACGAGCAGTACTTC. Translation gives CSAKLTGGLYEQYF.

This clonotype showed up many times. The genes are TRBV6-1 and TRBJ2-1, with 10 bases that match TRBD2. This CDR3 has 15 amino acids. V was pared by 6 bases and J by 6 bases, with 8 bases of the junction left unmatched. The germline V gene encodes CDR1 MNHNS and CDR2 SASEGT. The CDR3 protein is CASSPGTSASNEQFF. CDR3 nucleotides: TGTGCCAGCAGCCCCGGGACTAGCGCGTCCAATGAGCAGTTCTTC.